This T cell receptor (beta chain) is from a study of blood T cell repertoires in COVID-19. Study overall: The samples span acute and convalescent COVID-19 from the United States, Italy and Spain. PBMCs, B-cell-depleted T cells, or T cells were the source of the cDNA or gDNA that made up the material.

In the authors' workflow: Reference gene primer amplification gave nucleated cell count estimates. TCRdb's table, derived via immunoSEQ multiplex PCR, lists solely in-frame clones and lacks some. Clone size and the V and J calls come from that table; the DNA yielded D and trimming. The data show roughly 260,000 clones, roughly four fifths seen once. The CDR3 length is 11 residues. Germline-derived CDR1 and CDR2 are SGHKS and YYEKEE (reference sequence). Between the trimmed V and J ends, which lost 3 bases and 7 bases, there was a span of 8 bases. The TCR originated in a woman between 65 and 79 years old with acute or convalescent COVID-19. The sequenced sample consisted of peripheral blood. The chain couples TRBV5-5 to TRBJ2-7; D gene unclear. The CDR3 DNA reads as TGTGCCAGCAGCTATACCGCGGAGCAGTACTTC. Its protein is CASSYTAEQYF.